These T cell receptor beta chains were read from a single sample in a study of cytomegalovirus exposure and HLA in healthy donors. Profiled with immunoSEQ multiplex PCR; TCRdb holds only in-frame clones, not every one. The sample holds approximately 190,000 clones, approximately 81% seen once. The sample consisted of PBMCs. All receptors come from a woman between 18 and 29 years old in good health and CMV-seropositive. The conserved cysteine and the conserved F or W are not part of the CDR3 here. Clone size is stated in some rows and not others, as once, few, many or a class when expanded.

clone_size j_call v_call cdr3_aa
NA TRBJ2-5 TRBV10-2 ASSSDRGRNKETQY
NA TRBJ1-2 TRBV28 ASSQGDRLYGYT
NA TRBJ2-2 TRBV7-9 ASSSGSGELF
NA TRBJ2-3 TRBV6-4 ASSATSGGTDTQY
NA TRBJ1-2 TRBV7-2 ASSLPLRNYGYT
NA TRBJ2-7 TRBV27 ASSLRRRQDEQY
NA TRBJ1-2 TRBV18 ASSGAIRGYT
few TRBJ1-4 TRBV27 ASSLTSFPHEKLF
NA TRBJ1-1 TRBV18 ASSPAGGDTEAF
NA TRBJ2-2 TRBV7-9 ASSFQGGQSGELF
NA TRBJ1-5 TRBV27 ATTSLTGSHQPQH
NA TRBJ1-4 TRBV30 AWTPGTVRLEKLF
few TRBJ2-5 TRBV7-6 ASSRDRGAWETQY
NA TRBJ1-5 TRBV7-8 ASSLEARQGSNQPQH
once TRBJ2-2 TRBV5-1 ASSLSGVRELF
NA TRBJ1-4 TRBV4-2 ASSHRRGQGSEKLF
NA TRBJ1-1 TRBV18 ASSPLDRGNTEAF
NA TRBJ2-1 TRBV10-2 ASSESLAGGVAEQF
NA TRBJ2-5 TRBV7-2 ASSFGVGVPETQY
NA TRBJ2-1 TRBV4-1 ASSLAFELGNEQF
few TRBJ1-1 TRBV11-2 ASTKTGRDTEAF
NA TRBJ1-2 TRBV6-1 ASSTGSGGGYT
NA TRBJ2-1 TRBV4-2 ASSQDGDPSHNEQF
NA TRBJ1-6 TRBV4-1 ASSRDRGESSPLH
NA TRBJ2-4 TRBV5-1 ASSLGAGISIQY
once TRBJ2-1 TRBV7-9 ASSSSGGANDEQF
few TRBJ1-4 TRBV19 ASHYGWGGEKLF
NA TRBJ1-2 TRBV9 ASSVFDSDYGYT
once TRBJ1-5 TRBV7-8 ASSLYQDQPQH
NA TRBJ2-2 TRBV4-3 ASSLNAGGTGELF
few TRBJ1-1 TRBV7-2 ASSLVDRGNTEAF
NA TRBJ2-2 TRBV4-2 ASSLSDRHTGELF
NA TRBJ2-1 TRBV18 ASSPFTSGEYNEQF
NA TRBJ1-1 TRBV5-5 ASSPGLVGAF
NA TRBJ2-5 TRBV5-4 ASSLGLKEETQY
NA TRBJ1-2 TRBV27 ASDRPNYGYT
NA TRBJ2-1 TRBV6-4 ASSVLAGGPTNEQF
few TRBJ2-6 TRBV11-3 ASSFFGAGGANVLT
NA TRBJ2-3 TRBV11-1 ASSFRGPSTDTQY
NA TRBJ1-6 TRBV19 ASRTAFGQEPFTLH
NA TRBJ2-3 TRBV28 ASSFRPTKDTQY
NA TRBJ2-3 TRBV15 AISRQGITDTQY
few TRBJ1-2 TRBV7-9 ASRRQGVYGYT
once TRBJ1-1 TRBV6-1 ASSGNQLATEAF
NA TRBJ1-6 TRBV6-1 ASRKPGGNNSPLH
NA TRBJ1-2 TRBV7-2 ASSGGTAVRGYT
NA TRBJ1-2 TRBV5-5 ASSLGGEIGGYT
once TRBJ1-3 TRBV21-1 ASSSVGGSGNTIY
NA TRBJ2-1 TRBV1 TSSDSGGAGEQF
NA TRBJ2-3 TRBV5-4 ASGPDTQY
NA TRBJ2-6 TRBV7-8 ASSRSSGANVLT
once TRBJ2-3 TRBV4-1 ASTLRQVGDTQY
once TRBJ2-1 TRBV5-4 ASSGTSGGPVNEQF
NA TRBJ2-2 TRBV4-2 ASSQGGGLRRDTGELF
few TRBJ2-7 TRBV4-1 ASSPGTGGLEQY
NA TRBJ1-1 TRBV6-5 ASSSGTDEAF